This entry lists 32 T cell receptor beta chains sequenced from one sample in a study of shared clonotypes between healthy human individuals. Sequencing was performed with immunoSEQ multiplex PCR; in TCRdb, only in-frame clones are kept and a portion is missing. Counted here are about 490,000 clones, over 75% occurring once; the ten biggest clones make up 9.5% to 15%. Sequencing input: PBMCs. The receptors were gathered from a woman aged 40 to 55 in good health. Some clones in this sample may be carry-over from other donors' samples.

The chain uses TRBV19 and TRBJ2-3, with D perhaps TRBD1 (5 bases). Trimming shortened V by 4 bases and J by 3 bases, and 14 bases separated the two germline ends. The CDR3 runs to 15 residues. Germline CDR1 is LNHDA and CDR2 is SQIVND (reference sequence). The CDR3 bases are TGTGCCAGTAGTACACCTCGACAGATAACAGATACGCAGTATTTT. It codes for CASSTPRQITDTQYF.

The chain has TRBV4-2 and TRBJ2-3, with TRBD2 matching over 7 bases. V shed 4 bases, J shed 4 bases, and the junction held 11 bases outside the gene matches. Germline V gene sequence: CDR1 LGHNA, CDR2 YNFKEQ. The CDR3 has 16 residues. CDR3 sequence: CASSRIGGSFADTQYF. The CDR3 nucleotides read TGTGCCAGCAGCCGGATAGGCGGGAGCTTCGCAGATACGCAGTATTTT.

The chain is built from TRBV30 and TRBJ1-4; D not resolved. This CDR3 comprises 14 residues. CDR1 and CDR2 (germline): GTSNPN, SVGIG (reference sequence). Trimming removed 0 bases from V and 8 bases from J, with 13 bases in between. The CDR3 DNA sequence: TGTGCCTGGAGTGTAGGGCCCTTGGAGGAAAAACTGTTTTTT. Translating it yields CAWSVGPLEEKLFF.

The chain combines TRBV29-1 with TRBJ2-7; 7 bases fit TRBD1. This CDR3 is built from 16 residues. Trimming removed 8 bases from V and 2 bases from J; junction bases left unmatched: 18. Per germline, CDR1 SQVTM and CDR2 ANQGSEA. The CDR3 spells CSPQEVRGPRAYEQYF. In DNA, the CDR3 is TGCAGCCCTCAGGAGGTTAGGGGGCCGAGGGCCTACGAGCAGTACTTC.

As DNA, the CDR3 is TGTGCCTGCCGACAAGCGGGCTCCTACAATGAGCAGTTCTTC. Encoded protein: CACRQAGSYNEQFF. The chain carries TRBV30 and TRBJ2-1; D perhaps matches TRBD2 (6 bases). CDR3 size: 14 residues. Trimming took 6 bases from V and 0 from J, leaving 12 bases between them. Germline-derived CDR1 and CDR2 are GTSNPN and SVGIG (reference sequence).

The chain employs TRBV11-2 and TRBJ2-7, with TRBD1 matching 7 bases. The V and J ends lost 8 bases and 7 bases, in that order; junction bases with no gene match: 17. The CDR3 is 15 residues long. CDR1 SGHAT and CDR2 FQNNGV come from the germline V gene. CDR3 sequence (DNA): TGTGCCAGCGGAACCTACAGGGGTCCCCAGAGGGAGCAGTACTTC. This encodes CASGTYRGPQREQYF.

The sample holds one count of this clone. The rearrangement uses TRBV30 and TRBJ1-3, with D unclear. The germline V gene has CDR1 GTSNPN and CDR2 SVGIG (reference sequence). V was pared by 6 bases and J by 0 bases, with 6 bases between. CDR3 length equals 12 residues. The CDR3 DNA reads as TGTGCCTGCCCGAGCTCTGGAAACACCATATATTTT. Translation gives CACPSSGNTIYF.

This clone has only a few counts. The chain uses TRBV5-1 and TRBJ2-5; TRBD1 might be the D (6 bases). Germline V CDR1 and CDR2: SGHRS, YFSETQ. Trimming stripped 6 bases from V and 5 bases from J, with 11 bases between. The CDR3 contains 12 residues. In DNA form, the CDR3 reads TGCGCCAGCACCAGGGGTGGGGAGACCCAGTACTTC. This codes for CASTRGGETQYF.

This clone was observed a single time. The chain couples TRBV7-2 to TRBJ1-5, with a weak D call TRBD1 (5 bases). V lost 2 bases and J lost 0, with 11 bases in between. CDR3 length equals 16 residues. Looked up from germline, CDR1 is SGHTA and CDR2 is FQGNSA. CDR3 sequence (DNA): TGTGCCAGCAGCTTATGGACATCGAATAGCAATCAGCCCCAGCATTTT. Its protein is CASSLWTSNSNQPQHF.

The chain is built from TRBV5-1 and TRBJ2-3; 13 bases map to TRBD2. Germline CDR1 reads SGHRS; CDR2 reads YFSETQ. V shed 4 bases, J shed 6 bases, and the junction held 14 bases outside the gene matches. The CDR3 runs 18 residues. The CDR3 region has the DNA TGCGCCAGCAGCCCGGAGCCTGGACTAGCGGGAGCTAGGGATACGCAGTATTTT. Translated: CASSPEPGLAGARDTQYF.

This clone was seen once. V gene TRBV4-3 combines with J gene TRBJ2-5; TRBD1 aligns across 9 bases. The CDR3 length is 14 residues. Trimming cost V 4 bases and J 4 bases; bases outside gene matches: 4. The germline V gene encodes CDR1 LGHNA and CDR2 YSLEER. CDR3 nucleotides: TGCGCCAGCAGCCCAGAGACAGGGGGAGAGACCCAGTACTTC. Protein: CASSPETGGETQYF.

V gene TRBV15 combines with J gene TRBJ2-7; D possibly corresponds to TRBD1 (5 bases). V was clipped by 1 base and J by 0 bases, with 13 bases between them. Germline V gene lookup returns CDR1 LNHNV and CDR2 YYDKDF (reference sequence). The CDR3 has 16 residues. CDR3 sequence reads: CATSRVGAIPSYEQYF. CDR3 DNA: TGTGCCACCAGCAGAGTAGGGGCTATTCCCTCCTACGAGCAGTACTTC.

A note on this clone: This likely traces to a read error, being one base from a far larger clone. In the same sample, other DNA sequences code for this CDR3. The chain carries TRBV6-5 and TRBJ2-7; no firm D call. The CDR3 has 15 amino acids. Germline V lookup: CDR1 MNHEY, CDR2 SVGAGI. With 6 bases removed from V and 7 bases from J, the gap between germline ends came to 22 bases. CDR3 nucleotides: TGTGCCAGCAGCCTCAGTCTAGACAAGCTGAAAGAGCAGTACTTC. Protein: CASSLSLDKLKEQYF.

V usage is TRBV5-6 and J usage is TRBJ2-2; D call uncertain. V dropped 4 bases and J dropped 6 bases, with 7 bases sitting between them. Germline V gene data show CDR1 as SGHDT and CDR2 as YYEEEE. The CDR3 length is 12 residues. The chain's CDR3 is CASSRVPGELFF. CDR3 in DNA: TGTGCCAGCAGCCGCGTTCCCGGGGAGCTGTTTTTT.

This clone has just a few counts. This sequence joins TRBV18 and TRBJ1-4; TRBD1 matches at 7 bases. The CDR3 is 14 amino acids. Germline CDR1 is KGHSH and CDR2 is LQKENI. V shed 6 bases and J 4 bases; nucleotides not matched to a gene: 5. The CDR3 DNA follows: TGTGCCAGCTCCGAACAGGGGAATAATGAAAAACTGTTTTTT. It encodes CASSEQGNNEKLFF.

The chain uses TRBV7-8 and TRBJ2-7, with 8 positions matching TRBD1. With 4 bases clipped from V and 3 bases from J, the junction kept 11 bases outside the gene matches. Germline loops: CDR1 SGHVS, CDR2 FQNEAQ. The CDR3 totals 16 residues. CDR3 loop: CASSSQGAMGNYEQYF. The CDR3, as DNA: TGTGCCAGCAGCTCCCAGGGGGCGATGGGGAACTACGAGCAGTACTTC.

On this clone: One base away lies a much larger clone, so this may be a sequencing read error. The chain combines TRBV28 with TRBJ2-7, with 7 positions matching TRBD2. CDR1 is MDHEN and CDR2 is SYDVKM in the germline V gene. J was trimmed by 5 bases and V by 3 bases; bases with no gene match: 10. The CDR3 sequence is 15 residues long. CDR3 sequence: CASSFPRELGNEQYF. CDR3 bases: TGTGCCAGCAGTTTTCCGCGGGAGTTGGGAAACGAGCAGTACTTC.

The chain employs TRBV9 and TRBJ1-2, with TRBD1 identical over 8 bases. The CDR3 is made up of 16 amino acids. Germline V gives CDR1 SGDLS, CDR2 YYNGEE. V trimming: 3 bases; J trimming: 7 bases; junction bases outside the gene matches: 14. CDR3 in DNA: TGTGCCAGCAGCGCCCGGACAGGGATTGAATTTGGTGGCTACACCTTC. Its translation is CASSARTGIEFGGYTF.

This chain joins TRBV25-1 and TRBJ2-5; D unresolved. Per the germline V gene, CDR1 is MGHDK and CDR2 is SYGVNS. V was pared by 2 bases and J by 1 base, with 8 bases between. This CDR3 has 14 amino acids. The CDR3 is CASSELATQETQYF. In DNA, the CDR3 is TGTGCCAGCAGTGAACTTGCCACCCAAGAGACCCAGTACTTC.

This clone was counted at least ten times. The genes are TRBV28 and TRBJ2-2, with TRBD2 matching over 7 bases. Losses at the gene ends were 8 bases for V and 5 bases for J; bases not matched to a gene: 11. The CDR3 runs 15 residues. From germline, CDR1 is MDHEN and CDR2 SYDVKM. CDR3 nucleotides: TGTGCCAGCTCCCCAGGGAGGGTCGAGACCGGGGAGCTGTTTTTT. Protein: CASSPGRVETGELFF.

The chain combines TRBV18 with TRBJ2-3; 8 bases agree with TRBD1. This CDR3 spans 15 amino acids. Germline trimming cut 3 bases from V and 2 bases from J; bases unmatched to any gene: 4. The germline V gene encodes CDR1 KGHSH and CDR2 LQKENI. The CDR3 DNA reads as TGTGCCAGCTCACCGAGACAGGGGCCCACAGATACGCAGTATTTT. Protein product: CASSPRQGPTDTQYF.

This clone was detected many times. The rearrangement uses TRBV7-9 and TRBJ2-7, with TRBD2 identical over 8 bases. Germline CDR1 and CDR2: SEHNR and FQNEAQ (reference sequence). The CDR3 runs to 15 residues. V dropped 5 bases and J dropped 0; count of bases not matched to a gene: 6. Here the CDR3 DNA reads TGTGCCAGCAGCCCTAGCGGGTTGAGCTCCTACGAGCAGTACTTC. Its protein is CASSPSGLSSYEQYF.

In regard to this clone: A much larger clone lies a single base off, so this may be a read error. This CDR3 is CASSPTLAGSADTQYF. The CDR3 DNA reads TGTGCCAGCTCGCCAACACTAGCGGGAAGCGCAGATACGCAGTATTTT. The chain is built from TRBV18 and TRBJ2-3; 10 nucleotides agree with TRBD2. The V gene's germline CDR1 is KGHSH and CDR2 LQKENI. There are 16 residues in the CDR3. V shed 6 bases, J shed 4 bases, and the junction held 10 bases outside the gene matches.

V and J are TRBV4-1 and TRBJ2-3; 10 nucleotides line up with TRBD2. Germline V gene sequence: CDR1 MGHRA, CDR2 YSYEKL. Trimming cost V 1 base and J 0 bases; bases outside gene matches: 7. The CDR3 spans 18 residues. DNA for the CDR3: TGCGCCAGCAGCCAAGCCGACCCGACTAGCGGGAGCACAGATACGCAGTATTTT. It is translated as CASSQADPTSGSTDTQYF.

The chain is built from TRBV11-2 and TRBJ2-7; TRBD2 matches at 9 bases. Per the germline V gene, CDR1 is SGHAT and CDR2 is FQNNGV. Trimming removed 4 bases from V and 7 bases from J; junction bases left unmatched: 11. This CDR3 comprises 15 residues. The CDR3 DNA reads TGTGCCAGCAGCTCCCTAGCGGGACCCGTGGGTGAGCAGTACTTC. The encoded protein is CASSSLAGPVGEQYF. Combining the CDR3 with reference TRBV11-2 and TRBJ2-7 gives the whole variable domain EAGVAQSPRYKIIEKRQSVAFWCNPISGHATLYWYQQILGQGPKLLIQFQNNGVVDDSQLPKDRFSAERLKGVDSTLKIQPAKLEDSAVYLCASSSLAGPVGEQYFGPGTRLTVT.

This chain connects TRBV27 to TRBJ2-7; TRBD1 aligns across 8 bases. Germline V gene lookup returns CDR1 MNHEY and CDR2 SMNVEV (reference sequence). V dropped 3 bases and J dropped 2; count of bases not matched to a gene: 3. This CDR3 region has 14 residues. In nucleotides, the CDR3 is TGTGCCAGCAGTTTCTCACAGGGGGCCTACGAGCAGTACTTC. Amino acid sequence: CASSFSQGAYEQYF.

The CDR3 DNA reads as TGTGCCAGCAGCTTGTGGGGACAGGGCCCTGGCTACACCTTC. This translates into CASSLWGQGPGYTF. V usage is TRBV5-4 and J usage is TRBJ1-2; 9 positions agree with TRBD1. Trimming at V came to 1 base and at J to 7 bases, leaving 5 bases not matched to a gene. Germline loops: CDR1 SGHNT, CDR2 YYREEE (reference sequence). The CDR3 has 14 residues.

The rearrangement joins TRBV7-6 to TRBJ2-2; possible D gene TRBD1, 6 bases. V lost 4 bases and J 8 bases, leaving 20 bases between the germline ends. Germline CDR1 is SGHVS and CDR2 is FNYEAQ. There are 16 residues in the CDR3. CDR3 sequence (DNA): TGTGCCAGCAGCTCGGGCCAGGGGCTGGCAAGAGGGGAGCTGTTTTTT. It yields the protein CASSSGQGLARGELFF.

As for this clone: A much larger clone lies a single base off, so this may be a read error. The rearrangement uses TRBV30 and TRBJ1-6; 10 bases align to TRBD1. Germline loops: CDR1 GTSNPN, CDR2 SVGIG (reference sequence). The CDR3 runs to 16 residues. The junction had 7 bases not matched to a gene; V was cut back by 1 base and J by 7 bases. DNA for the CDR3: TGTGCCTGGAGTGAAATACAGGGACAGGGGAATTCACCCCTCCACTTT. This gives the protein CAWSEIQGQGNSPLHF.

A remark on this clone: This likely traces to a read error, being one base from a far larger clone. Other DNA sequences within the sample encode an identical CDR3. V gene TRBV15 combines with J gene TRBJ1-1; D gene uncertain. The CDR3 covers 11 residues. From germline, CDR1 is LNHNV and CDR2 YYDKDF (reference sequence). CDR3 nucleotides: TGTGCCACCAGCAGAGACACTGAAGCCTTCTTT. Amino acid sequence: CATSRDTEAFF.

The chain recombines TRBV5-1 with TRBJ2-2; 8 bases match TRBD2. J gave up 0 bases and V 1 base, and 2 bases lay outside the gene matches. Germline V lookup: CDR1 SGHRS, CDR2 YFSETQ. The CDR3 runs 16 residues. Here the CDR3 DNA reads TGCGCCAGCAGCTTGTTTAGCGGGACGAACACCGGGGAGCTGTTTTTT. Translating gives CASSLFSGTNTGELFF.

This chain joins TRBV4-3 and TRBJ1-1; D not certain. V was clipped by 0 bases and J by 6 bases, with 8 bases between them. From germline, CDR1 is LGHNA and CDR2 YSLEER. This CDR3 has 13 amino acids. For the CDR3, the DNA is TGCGCCAGCAGCCAAGATAGTTGGGCTGAAGCTTTCTTT. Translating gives CASSQDSWAEAFF.